Listed below are T cell receptor beta chains from one sample, sequenced in a study of beta chain features in type 1 diabetes. Repertoires were generated with immunoSEQ multiplex PCR, while TCRdb's copy carries only in-frame clones and drops some. Among over 500,000 clones, about 16% were seen once, and the ten largest hold 0.09% to 0.095%. The sequenced sample was naive CD4+ T cells from blood. The receptors were gathered from a man aged 18-30 years in good health. The conserved cysteine and the conserved F or W are not part of the CDR3 here. A D gene is named only where the DNA matches it firmly.

d_call: -
v_call: TRBV10-3
j_call: TRBJ2-7
cdr3_aa: AISESRPPYEQY

d_call: -
v_call: TRBV27
j_call: TRBJ1-6
cdr3_aa: ASSLRAGSSYNSPLH

d_call: TRBD1
v_call: TRBV4-3
j_call: TRBJ2-1
cdr3_aa: ASSQGQGPSYNEQF

d_call: TRBD1
v_call: TRBV5-1
j_call: TRBJ2-5
cdr3_aa: ASTTGGGETQY

d_call: -
v_call: TRBV9
j_call: TRBJ2-2
cdr3_aa: ASSVDMPNTGELF

d_call: -
v_call: TRBV28
j_call: TRBJ2-2
cdr3_aa: ASSLELGMNTGELF

d_call: -
v_call: TRBV4-1
j_call: TRBJ2-5
cdr3_aa: ASSQGVKETQY

d_call: -
v_call: TRBV7-9
j_call: TRBJ1-5
cdr3_aa: ASSRDLNQPQH

d_call: TRBD2
v_call: TRBV5-4
j_call: TRBJ2-7
cdr3_aa: ASSLRLAGPREQY

d_call: -
v_call: TRBV18
j_call: TRBJ2-7
cdr3_aa: ASSPSSYEQY

d_call: TRBD1
v_call: TRBV5-1
j_call: TRBJ2-5
cdr3_aa: ASSPGSPGGETQY

d_call: -
v_call: TRBV27
j_call: TRBJ2-1
cdr3_aa: ASPLTENSYNEQF

d_call: TRBD1
v_call: TRBV15
j_call: TRBJ1-1
cdr3_aa: ATSRDRTGTNEAF

d_call: TRBD1
v_call: TRBV7-9
j_call: TRBJ2-1
cdr3_aa: ASSLATGAF

d_call: TRBD2
v_call: TRBV29-1
j_call: TRBJ2-7
cdr3_aa: SVEESAGVPEQY

d_call: -
v_call: TRBV30
j_call: TRBJ1-2
cdr3_aa: AWSRGPGDYGYT

d_call: -
v_call: TRBV7-6
j_call: TRBJ2-6
cdr3_aa: ASSLRRTGANVLT

d_call: TRBD1
v_call: TRBV7-9
j_call: TRBJ2-3
cdr3_aa: ASSSWDRGTDTQY

d_call: TRBD2
v_call: TRBV27
j_call: TRBJ2-6
cdr3_aa: ASSKTSGASSGANVLT

d_call: -
v_call: TRBV23-1
j_call: TRBJ1-3
cdr3_aa: ASSQSRGLVWTDSGNTIY

d_call: TRBD1
v_call: TRBV28
j_call: TRBJ1-1
cdr3_aa: ASSFSDRGHTEAF

d_call: -
v_call: TRBV4-3
j_call: TRBJ1-5
cdr3_aa: ASSQEPGPGPNQPQH

d_call: TRBD1
v_call: TRBV6-5
j_call: TRBJ2-7
cdr3_aa: ASKTGTGIYEQY

d_call: -
v_call: TRBV30
j_call: TRBJ1-4
cdr3_aa: AWSVGEKLF

d_call: TRBD1
v_call: TRBV28
j_call: TRBJ2-7
cdr3_aa: ASGGTGVHEQY

d_call: TRBD1
v_call: TRBV5-6
j_call: TRBJ1-1
cdr3_aa: ASSLLRQGGTEAF

d_call: -
v_call: TRBV21-1
j_call: TRBJ1-4
cdr3_aa: ASIFPGQGANEKLF

d_call: -
v_call: TRBV18
j_call: TRBJ1-6
cdr3_aa: ASSPPTGNNSPLH

d_call: -
v_call: TRBV28
j_call: TRBJ2-1
cdr3_aa: ATSRVGGDYNEQF

d_call: TRBD2
v_call: TRBV7-2
j_call: TRBJ2-3
cdr3_aa: ASSLSGSNPDTQY

d_call: TRBD1
v_call: TRBV19
j_call: TRBJ2-3
cdr3_aa: ASSGQSQY

d_call: -
v_call: TRBV2
j_call: TRBJ2-5
cdr3_aa: AGKVGETQY

d_call: -
v_call: TRBV7-3
j_call: TRBJ2-2
cdr3_aa: ASSPGITLGELF

d_call: -
v_call: TRBV27
j_call: TRBJ1-6
cdr3_aa: ASSPGGPYVH

d_call: -
v_call: TRBV12-5
j_call: TRBJ1-2
cdr3_aa: ASGSYGSAATNYGYT

d_call: -
v_call: TRBV13
j_call: TRBJ2-7
cdr3_aa: ASSLAGLYEQY

d_call: -
v_call: TRBV28
j_call: TRBJ1-2
cdr3_aa: ASSFLRYGYT